This TCR beta chain is from a study of blood T cell repertoires in COVID-19. Study information: Some COVID-19 samples were acute and others convalescent; all came from the United States, Italy and Spain.

The V and J ends lost 5 bases and 0 bases respectively, with 10 bases between them. The CDR3 has 14 amino acids. CDR1 is PRHDT, CDR2 FYEKMQ, per germline (reference sequence). Participants, about 18 to 90 years old, spanned 25 or so US areas. Donors were grouped by their self-reported clinical history. Each recovered donor of Cohort 3 presented with two negative PCRs, clearance, or symptom resolution. Profiling relied on immunoSEQ multiplex PCR, and the TCRdb table lists in-frame clones only, not all of them. The sample lists more than 150,000 clones; roughly 87% were seen once. The sample consisted of PBMCs or T cells enriched from blood (not recorded which). The rearrangement links TRBV13 to TRBJ1-1, with a possible D match to TRBD1 (5 bases). This sequence originates from a woman between 25 and 40 years old who had recovered from COVID-19. CDR3 coding DNA: TGTGCCAGCAGCGCGGGACTGATGAACACTGAAGCTTTCTTT. Its translation is CASSAGLMNTEAFF.